These 29 T cell receptor beta chains came from one sample sequenced in a study of blood T cell repertoires in COVID-19. Data came from immunoSEQ multiplex PCR; TCRdb stores just in-frame clones and leaves some out. This sample has over 250,000 clones, with 80% to 90% found just once. Sequencing input: peripheral blood. Source of these receptors: a woman aged 45-59 years with acute or convalescent COVID-19.

The chain employs TRBV10-3 and TRBJ2-3, with 7 bases fitting TRBD2. The V gene's germline CDR1 is ENHRY and CDR2 SYGVKD. V shed 6 bases and J 2 bases; nucleotides not matched to a gene: 2. The CDR3 is 13 residues long. The DNA of the CDR3 is TGTGCCATCAGGGGGAGGGTCACAGATACGCAGTATTTT. Translated, it gives CAIRGRVTDTQYF.

The V and J genes are TRBV2 and TRBJ1-5; maybe TRBD1 (5 bases). The length of the CDR3 is 16 residues. The germline CDR1 and CDR2 sequences are SNHLY and FYNNEI. Trimming shortened V by 4 bases and J by 6 bases, and 19 bases separated the two germline ends. The CDR3 DNA reads as TGTGCCAGCAGTGGGTCGGGTACAGGCCTCGGTCAGCCCCAGCATTTT. This gives the protein CASSGSGTGLGQPQHF.

This chain links TRBV5-4 with TRBJ1-3; TRBD1 matches at 8 bases. The V segment lost 4 bases and the J segment 1 base; nucleotides outside the gene matches: 4. The CDR3 sequence is 15 residues long. Germline V CDR1 and CDR2: SGHNT, YYREEE (reference sequence). In DNA, the CDR3 is TGTGCCAGCAGCCATAGGACAGGGTCTGGAAACACCATATATTTT. Translating it yields CASSHRTGSGNTIYF. Together with reference TRBV5-4 and TRBJ1-3, the CDR3 gives the full variable domain: ETGVTQSPTHLIKTRGQQVTLRCSSQSGHNTVSWYQQALGQGPQFIFQYYREEENGRGNFPPRFSGLQFPNYSSELNVNALELDDSALYLCASSHRTGSGNTIYFGEGSWLTVV.

This clone was observed a few times. The chain recombines TRBV10-2 with TRBJ1-4; D gene uncertain. Trimming removed 4 bases at V and 8 bases at J, with 11 bases between. Looked up from germline, CDR1 is WSHSY and CDR2 is SAAADI. The CDR3 spans 13 residues. CDR3 coding DNA: TGCGCCAGCAGTGGCGGACTGGACGAAAAACTGTTTTTT. Protein product: CASSGGLDEKLFF.

V and J are TRBV4-2 and TRBJ1-5, with D possibly being TRBD1 (6 bases). The CDR3 covers 17 residues. Looked up from germline, CDR1 is LGHNA and CDR2 is YNFKEQ. Trimming removed 0 bases from V and 4 bases from J, with 16 bases in between. The CDR3 loop is CASSQDPQGNTNQPQHF. The CDR3, as DNA: TGTGCCAGCAGCCAAGATCCGCAGGGGAACACGAATCAGCCCCAGCATTTT.

In its sample, this clone was seen a few times. V and J are TRBV6-6 and TRBJ2-3, with 10 bases that match TRBD2. Trimming took 2 bases from V and 4 from J; bases not matched to a gene: 3. Looked up from germline, CDR1 is MNHNY and CDR2 is SVGAGI (reference sequence). The CDR3 sequence is 15 residues long. CDR3 sequence reads: CASSYGSGRADTQYF. CDR3 in DNA: TGTGCCAGCAGTTACGGAAGCGGGAGGGCAGATACGCAGTATTTT.

The rearrangement links TRBV7-3 to TRBJ2-1, with 7 positions matching TRBD1. The CDR3 spans 16 residues. Per germline, CDR1 SGHTA and CDR2 FQGTGA. J was trimmed by 2 bases and V by 1 base; bases with no gene match: 5. The CDR3 reads CASSLSPGTAYNEQFF. CDR3 coding DNA: TGTGCCAGCAGCTTAAGTCCGGGGACAGCCTACAATGAGCAGTTCTTC.

The rearrangement links TRBV7-2 to TRBJ2-7; D is perhaps TRBD1 (6 bases). The ends were cut back, 5 bases at V and 3 bases at J, with 14 bases in the middle. Looked up from germline, CDR1 is SGHTA and CDR2 is FQGNSA. The CDR3 extends over 14 amino acids. CDR3: CASSPGTFNYEQYF. The CDR3 DNA is TGTGCCAGCAGCCCCGGGACATTTAACTACGAGCAGTACTTC.

V and J are TRBV5-5 and TRBJ2-7; maybe TRBD1 (6 bases). Looked up from germline, CDR1 is SGHKS and CDR2 is YYEKEE (reference sequence). Trimming cost V 3 bases and J 2 bases, with 9 bases left between them. The CDR3 contains 13 residues. The CDR3 nucleotides are TGTGCCAGCAGCTGGGGACAAACCTACGAGCAGTACTTC. This codes for CASSWGQTYEQYF.

V and J are TRBV30 and TRBJ1-5; D remains ambiguous. CDR1 is GTSNPN, CDR2 SVGIG, per germline (reference sequence). Trimming shortened V by 2 bases and J by 7 bases, and 12 bases separated the two germline ends. The CDR3 totals 13 residues. The chain's CDR3 is CAWSTLSGQPQHF. The CDR3 DNA sequence: TGTGCCTGGAGTACCCTGAGCGGGCAGCCCCAGCATTTT.

This chain joins TRBV4-3 and TRBJ2-1, with 9 nucleotides matching TRBD1. CDR3 length equals 18 residues. Germline assignment: CDR1 LGHNA and CDR2 YSLEER. J lost 2 bases, V lost 1 base, and 9 bases had no gene match. Here the CDR3 reads CASSQGVRGQGPYNEQFF. CDR3 nucleotide sequence: TGCGCCAGCAGCCAAGGAGTTAGGGGACAGGGCCCCTACAATGAGCAGTTCTTC.

For the CDR3, the DNA is TGCGCCAGCAGCCGATCCCCCGGGACAGAAAATGAAAAACTGTTTTTT. As protein: CASSRSPGTENEKLFF. This sequence joins TRBV4-3 and TRBJ1-4; 7 bases match TRBD1. V lost 4 bases, J lost 5 bases, and 10 bases stayed unmatched. This CDR3 has 16 amino acids. Germline-derived CDR1 and CDR2 are LGHNA and YSLEER.

V and J are TRBV4-2 and TRBJ2-2, with unresolved D. Trimming left V 0 bases short and J 6 bases short, with 23 bases between. Germline-derived CDR1 and CDR2 are LGHNA and YNFKEQ. The CDR3 runs to 19 residues. The CDR3 nucleotides read TGTGCCAGCAGCCAAGATCCAGCTCGCCGGGTCGGGTTGGCCGGGGAGCTGTTTTTT. Amino acids: CASSQDPARRVGLAGELFF.

The V gene is TRBV28, the J gene TRBJ1-1; D unresolved. V was cut by 3 bases and J by 4 bases, with 9 bases left in between. Germline V gives CDR1 MDHEN, CDR2 SYDVKM. This CDR3 is built from 13 residues. The CDR3 bases are TGTGCCAGCAGTTTTCGGTTTCTCACTGAAGCTTTCTTT. It specifies CASSFRFLTEAFF. Full variable domain (outside the CDR3, taken from reference TRBV28 and TRBJ1-1): DVKVTQSSRYLVKRTGEKVFLECVQDMDHENMFWYRQDPGLGLRLIYFSYDVKMKEKGDIPEGYSVSREKKERFSLILESASTNQTSMYLCASSFRFLTEAFFGQGTRLTVV.

J is TRBJ1-4 and V is TRBV24-1; no firm D call. The CDR3 has 15 residues. Germline loops: CDR1 KGHDR, CDR2 SFDVKD. The germline V and J ends were trimmed by 3 bases and 4 bases, with 11 bases remaining between them. CDR3 amino acids: CATSDTGYGNEKLFF. CDR3 DNA sequence: TGTGCCACCAGTGATACGGGGTACGGTAATGAAAAACTGTTTTTT.

This chain joins TRBV28 and TRBJ1-3; 9 bases match TRBD1. V was clipped by 4 bases and J by 7 bases; unmatched bases: 14. The CDR3 spans 17 residues. CDR1 MDHEN and CDR2 SYDVKM come from the germline V gene. The CDR3 region is CASSSRPRQGVMNTIYF. CDR3 coding DNA: TGTGCCAGCAGTTCCCGGCCGAGACAGGGGGTCATGAACACCATATATTTT.

The chain has TRBV9 and TRBJ2-3; weak D call: TRBD2 (5 bases). V lost 4 bases and J 0 bases, leaving 12 bases between the germline ends. CDR1 is SGDLS, CDR2 YYNGEE, per germline. The CDR3 is 15 residues long. The CDR3 sequence is CASSSLSVSTDTQYF. The CDR3 region has the DNA TGTGCCAGCAGCTCGCTTAGCGTGAGCACAGATACGCAGTATTTT.

The rearrangement uses TRBV5-5 and TRBJ2-2, with a tentative D call TRBD2 (5 bases). Germline-derived CDR1 and CDR2 are SGHKS and YYEKEE (reference sequence). V was clipped by 5 bases and J by 5 bases, with 16 bases between them. The length of the CDR3 is 15 residues. Here the CDR3 DNA reads TGTGCCAGCAGGCGGGCGGGTCTGGGGACCGGGGAGCTGTTTTTT. Protein product: CASRRAGLGTGELFF.

The chain couples TRBV18 to TRBJ2-1; no clear D. The CDR3 runs to 12 residues. Germline CDR1 is KGHSH and CDR2 is LQKENI. Deletions cut 9 bases from V and 0 bases from J, with 6 bases between. The CDR3 region has the DNA TGTGCCAGTAGGAGCTCCTACAATGAGCAGTTCTTC. Amino acid sequence: CASRSSYNEQFF. The full variable domain, with the rest looked up from reference TRBV18 and TRBJ2-1, is NAGVMQNPRHLVRRRGQEARLRCSPMKGHSHVYWYRQLPEEGLKFMVYLQKENIIDESGMPKERFSAEFPKEGPSILRIQQVVRGDSAAYFCASRSSYNEQFFGPGTRLTVL.

V and J are TRBV19 and TRBJ2-3; 7 bases fit TRBD1. CDR1 is LNHDA and CDR2 is SQIVND in the germline V gene (reference sequence). CDR3 length: 16 amino acids. J was trimmed by 4 bases and V by 2 bases; bases with no gene match: 9. The CDR3 nucleotides are TGTGCCAGTAGTATATGGACAGGCCCCGGGTCAGATACGCAGTATTTT. This gives the protein CASSIWTGPGSDTQYF.

The genes are TRBV7-2 and TRBJ1-2; 7 bases agree with TRBD1. With 5 bases clipped from V and 1 base from J, the junction kept 13 bases outside the gene matches. CDR1 is SGHTA, CDR2 FQGNSA, per germline. CDR3 length: 17 residues. The CDR3 loop is CASSVRTGYHLNYGYTF. CDR3 coding DNA: TGTGCCAGCAGCGTAAGGACAGGATATCACCTTAACTATGGCTACACCTTC. Filled out from reference TRBV7-2 and TRBJ1-2, the complete variable domain reads GAGVSQSPSNKVTEKGKDVELRCDPISGHTALYWYRQSLGQGLEFLIYFQGNSAPDKSGLPSDRFSAERTGGSVSTLTIQRTQQEDSAVYLCASSVRTGYHLNYGYTFGSGTRLTVV.

The J gene is TRBJ2-7, the V gene TRBV19, with 9 bases lining up with TRBD1. The germline V gene has CDR1 LNHDA and CDR2 SQIVND (reference sequence). V lost 7 bases, J lost 6 bases, and 13 bases stayed unmatched. This CDR3 spans 15 amino acids. CDR3 protein: CASTPAYGTGTEQYF. For the CDR3, the DNA is TGTGCCAGTACCCCTGCTTACGGGACAGGGACCGAGCAGTACTTC.

The chain links TRBV28 to TRBJ2-5; D ambiguous. The germline V and J ends were trimmed by 3 bases and 4 bases, with 15 bases remaining between them. Germline-derived CDR1 and CDR2 are MDHEN and SYDVKM. This CDR3 comprises 15 residues. CDR3: CASSFGWASGETQYF. The CDR3 bases are TGTGCCAGCAGTTTCGGCTGGGCCTCCGGAGAGACCCAGTACTTC.

The chain joins TRBV19 to TRBJ1-1, with TRBD1 matching over 9 bases. Losses at the gene ends were 8 bases for V and 10 bases for J; bases not matched to a gene: 8. The CDR3 sequence is 12 residues long. In germline, CDR1 is LNHDA, CDR2 SQIVND (reference sequence). The CDR3 DNA reads TGTGCCAGTGATACAGGGGGCCTCGGAGCTTTCTTT. Protein sequence: CASDTGGLGAFF.

The genes are TRBV7-8 and TRBJ2-5; D gene ambiguous. Germline-derived CDR1 and CDR2 are SGHVS and FQNEAQ. V lost 2 bases and J lost 5, with 9 bases in between. The CDR3 covers 13 residues. Here the CDR3 reads CASSLRSVETQYF. The CDR3 bases are TGTGCCAGCAGCTTACGGTCCGTCGAGACCCAGTACTTC.

This chain connects TRBV11-2 to TRBJ1-6, with a tentative D call TRBD1 (5 bases). Between the trimmed V and J ends, which lost 5 bases and 12 bases, there was a span of 17 bases. This CDR3 region has 14 residues. CDR1 and CDR2 (germline): SGHAT, FQNNGV. The chain's CDR3 is CASSEMVGGGPLHF. Written as DNA, the CDR3 is TGTGCCAGCAGCGAGATGGTGGGGGGGGGACCCCTCCACTTT.

The chain couples TRBV27 to TRBJ1-1, with D possibly being TRBD1 (6 bases). This CDR3 spans 15 amino acids. Germline V gene sequence: CDR1 MNHEY, CDR2 SMNVEV (reference sequence). The germline V and J ends were trimmed by 0 bases and 10 bases, with 18 bases remaining between them. The CDR3 sequence is CASSLSVGDTRLAFF. For the CDR3, the DNA is TGTGCCAGCAGTTTATCGGTCGGGGACACCCGCCTAGCTTTCTTT.

The chain combines TRBV19 with TRBJ2-1, with 11 bases fitting TRBD2. Germline CDR1 LNHDA, CDR2 SQIVND (reference sequence). The junction had 2 bases not matched to a gene; V was cut back by 6 bases and J by 4 bases. This CDR3 comprises 14 residues. The CDR3 reads CASRLAGEYNEQFF. In nucleotides, the CDR3 is TGTGCCAGTAGACTAGCGGGAGAGTACAATGAGCAGTTCTTC.

The gene calls are TRBV6-2 or TRBV6-3 and TRBJ1-1; D is undetermined. The CDR3 extends over 13 amino acids. Germline V gene data show CDR1 as MNHEY and CDR2 as SVGEGT. Trimming cost V 6 bases and J 4 bases, with 12 bases left between them. The CDR3 coding sequence is TGTGCCAGCAGCAGACCGAGGGTCACTGAAGCTTTCTTT. Translating it yields CASSRPRVTEAFF.